The next 31 T cell receptor beta chains were all read from a single sample in a study of beta chain features in type 1 diabetes. The whole isolated RNA underwent reverse transcription, so sequencing captured expressed TCRB transcripts. The data were produced by immunoSEQ multiplex PCR, yet TCRdb's version contains in-frame clones alone and is incomplete. This repertoire shows about 28,000 clones, 56% found once; its top ten account for 1.5%. Study-wide findings and caveats: Among all four CD4+ subsets, Type 1 diabetes patients had TCRB CDR3s that were moderately but significantly shorter.

These receptors' antigens are unknown. The sequenced sample consisted of Tregs from blood. The receptors here all came from a woman aged 18 to 35 with type 1 diabetes.

The chain carries TRBV5-6 and TRBJ2-7, with 15 bases that match TRBD2. This CDR3 has 18 amino acids. Per the germline V gene, CDR1 is SGHDT and CDR2 is YYEEEE. J lost 2 bases, V lost 2 bases, and 8 bases had no gene match. CDR3 DNA: TGTGCCAGCAGCTTAGCCCGGGGACTAGCGGGAGGTACCTACGAGCAGTACGTC. This codes for CASSLARGLAGGTYEQYV.

The chain has TRBV7-2 and TRBJ2-3; no firm D call. The CDR3 contains 13 residues. V lost 0 bases, J lost 4 bases, and 5 bases lay in between. Germline V gene lookup returns CDR1 SGHTA and CDR2 FQGNSA. The CDR3 sequence: CASSLAEADTQYF. The CDR3 DNA reads as TGTGCCAGCAGCTTAGCTGAGGCAGATACGCAGTATTTT. Combining the CDR3 with reference TRBV7-2 and TRBJ2-3 gives the whole variable domain GAGVSQSPSNKVTEKGKDVELRCDPISGHTALYWYRQSLGQGLEFLIYFQGNSAPDKSGLPSDRFSAERTGGSVSTLTIQRTQQEDSAVYLCASSLAEADTQYFGPGTRLTVL.

The CDR3 bases are TGTGCCAGCAGCCGGGACAGCTCCACTGAAGCTTTCTTT. Translating it yields CASSRDSSTEAFF. The chain links TRBV7-2 to TRBJ1-1, with TRBD1 identical over 7 bases. CDR1 and CDR2 (germline): SGHTA, FQGNSA. V lost 5 bases to trimming and J lost 4 bases; unmatched junction nucleotides: 4. There are 13 residues in the CDR3.

This clone was seen more than once but under ten times. The same CDR3 can be traced to other DNA sequences in this sample. The chain has TRBV18 and TRBJ2-7, with D perhaps TRBD1 (6 bases). The CDR3 is 14 amino acids. Trimming cost V 2 bases and J 0 bases, with 8 bases left between them. CDR1 is KGHSH, CDR2 LQKENI, per germline. CDR3 residues: CASSPGQSSYEQYF. CDR3 nucleotides: TGTGCCAGCTCACCAGGACAGTCCTCCTACGAGCAGTACTTC.

V is TRBV5-1 and J is TRBJ2-3; TRBD2 agrees at 7 bases. V dropped 3 bases and J dropped 1; count of bases not matched to a gene: 5. The CDR3 is 15 residues long. Germline CDR1 SGHRS, CDR2 YFSETQ. DNA of the CDR3: TGCGCCAGCAGCTACGGACTAGACGGCACAGATACGCAGTATTTT. Protein product: CASSYGLDGTDTQYF.

This clone was seen more than once but under ten times. The rearrangement uses TRBV6-6 and TRBJ2-7, with D unclear. The V gene's germline CDR1 is MNHNY and CDR2 SVGAGI (reference sequence). V was trimmed by 6 bases and J by 4 bases, leaving 13 bases between them. The CDR3 spans 13 residues. The CDR3 loop is CASSLGWVYEQYF. The CDR3 DNA sequence: TGTGCCAGCAGCCTCGGGTGGGTGTACGAGCAGTACTTC.

This clone was detected only a few times. The chain recombines TRBV5-1 with TRBJ2-3, with a weak D call TRBD1 (6 bases). Germline CDR1 SGHRS, CDR2 YFSETQ. With 0 bases removed from V and 6 bases from J, the gap between germline ends came to 17 bases. This CDR3 region has 16 residues. CDR3 in DNA: TGCGCCAGCAGCTTGGAGGGGGACAAATGGAGGGATACGCAGTATTTT. Encoded protein: CASSLEGDKWRDTQYF.

The CDR3 DNA sequence: TGTGCCAGCAGCCCCTACCTAGCGGGAGTTGTAGATACGCAGTATTTT. Translated: CASSPYLAGVVDTQYF. J is TRBJ2-3 and V is TRBV7-9; 10 nucleotides align to TRBD2. Germline V gives CDR1 SEHNR, CDR2 FQNEAQ (reference sequence). J lost 5 bases, V lost 5 bases, and 10 bases had no gene match. CDR3 size: 16 residues.

The V call is TRBV7-3, the J call TRBJ2-3; the match to TRBD2 covers 11 bases. The J segment lost 0 bases and the V segment lost 5 bases, leaving 1 base of the junction unmatched. From germline, CDR1 is SGHTA and CDR2 FQGTGA. The CDR3 runs to 15 residues. The CDR3 DNA follows: TGTGCCAGCAGCCGGACTAGCGGGAGCACAGATACGCAGTATTTT. Its protein product is CASSRTSGSTDTQYF.

This clone has more than one count but fewer than ten. The V gene is TRBV10-3, the J gene TRBJ2-7, with TRBD1 matching over 12 bases. The CDR3 totals 15 residues. The germline CDR1 and CDR2 sequences are ENHRY and SYGVKD. Trimming removed 4 bases from V and 4 bases from J; junction bases left unmatched: 5. The CDR3 sequence is CAISGGQGARYEQYF. The CDR3 DNA is TGTGCCATCAGTGGGGGACAGGGGGCGCGGTACGAGCAGTACTTC.

The chain joins TRBV10-3 to TRBJ2-1, with 10 bases that match TRBD1. CDR1 ENHRY and CDR2 SYGVKD come from the germline V gene. Germline trimming cut 5 bases from V and 15 bases from J; bases unmatched to any gene: 7. The CDR3 loop spans 12 amino acids. The CDR3 sequence is CAISIPGQGSFF. Written as DNA, the CDR3 is TGTGCCATCAGTATACCGGGACAGGGGTCGTTCTTC.

This clone was detected a few times. The chain carries TRBV27 and TRBJ1-6; D might be TRBD1 (6 bases). Germline loops: CDR1 MNHEY, CDR2 SMNVEV (reference sequence). Trimming shortened V by 3 bases and J by 8 bases, and 14 bases separated the two germline ends. This CDR3 comprises 15 residues. CDR3 bases: TGTGCCAGCAGTTTCACCAGGGCAGGGGATTCACCCCTCCACTTT. Its protein is CASSFTRAGDSPLHF.

The V call is TRBV5-1, the J call TRBJ1-2; 7 bases fit TRBD1. The CDR3 extends over 15 amino acids. J gave up 4 bases and V 0 bases, and 6 bases lay outside the gene matches. CDR1 and CDR2 from the germline V gene are SGHRS and YFSETQ. This CDR3 reads CASSLETGSAYGYTF. The DNA for the CDR3 is TGCGCCAGCAGCTTGGAGACAGGGAGTGCCTATGGCTACACCTTC.

A remark on this clone: The identical CDR3 is also encoded by other nucleotide sequences in the sample. The rearrangement links TRBV7-2 to TRBJ2-1; 12 bases fit TRBD2. Trimming at V came to 1 base and at J to 10 bases, leaving 5 bases not matched to a gene. The CDR3 is made up of 15 amino acids. The germline CDR1 and CDR2 sequences are SGHTA and FQGNSA. This CDR3 reads CASSLVLAGGGEQFF. The CDR3 DNA reads as TGTGCCAGCAGCTTAGTACTAGCGGGAGGAGGCGAGCAGTTCTTC.

With respect to this clone: The sample has other DNA sequences that encode this CDR3 too. The V call is TRBV11-2, the J call TRBJ1-6; 8 bases agree with TRBD1. Trimming cost V 5 bases and J 10 bases; bases outside gene matches: 13. The CDR3 totals 16 residues. Germline V gene sequence: CDR1 SGHAT, CDR2 FQNNGV. The CDR3 DNA reads TGTGCCAGCAGCCCACGACCAGGGGGCCTAGGATCACCCCTCCACTTT. The encoded protein is CASSPRPGGLGSPLHF.

The J gene is TRBJ2-4, the V gene TRBV11-2, with 12 positions matching TRBD2. Trimming at V came to 1 base and at J to 5 bases, leaving 3 bases not matched to a gene. The length of the CDR3 is 16 residues. Per germline, CDR1 SGHAT and CDR2 FQNNGV. The CDR3 sequence is CASSLAASGRENIQYF. Written as DNA, the CDR3 is TGTGCCAGCAGCTTAGCCGCTAGCGGGAGGGAAAACATTCAGTACTTC.

The chain recombines TRBV5-1 with TRBJ1-4; D not resolved. The CDR3 spans 15 residues. The V end was cut by 4 bases, the J end by 1 base, with 11 bases between. From germline, CDR1 is SGHRS and CDR2 YFSETQ. The CDR3 DNA follows: TGCGCCAGCAGCCTCTCCGGTGAAACTAATGAAAAACTGTTTTTT. It translates to CASSLSGETNEKLFF. Filled out from reference TRBV5-1 and TRBJ1-4, the complete variable domain reads KAGVTQTPRYLIKTRGQQVTLSCSPISGHRSVSWYQQTPGQGLQFLFEYFSETQRNKGNFPGRFSGRQFSNSRSEMNVSTLELGDSALYLCASSLSGETNEKLFFGSGTQLSVL.

The chain employs TRBV9 and TRBJ2-2; 9 nucleotides match TRBD2. The CDR3 runs 15 residues. Germline CDR1 reads SGDLS; CDR2 reads YYNGEE. With V trimmed by 8 bases and J by 0 bases, 5 bases remained unmatched. CDR3 protein: CASGGTSPNTGELFF. The DNA for the CDR3 is TGTGCCAGTGGAGGGACTAGCCCGAACACCGGGGAGCTGTTTTTT.

This clone turned up a few times. The gene calls are TRBV7-2 and TRBJ2-3; 7 nucleotides match TRBD2. The germline CDR1 and CDR2 sequences are SGHTA and FQGNSA. This CDR3 is 15 amino acids long. The trim removed 5 bases at V and 2 bases at J, leaving 7 bases unmatched. CDR3: CASSPLGLPTDTQYF. In nucleotides, the CDR3 is TGTGCCAGCAGCCCACTGGGACTACCCACAGATACGCAGTATTTT. Full variable domain (rest looked up from reference TRBV7-2 and TRBJ2-3): GAGVSQSPSNKVTEKGKDVELRCDPISGHTALYWYRQSLGQGLEFLIYFQGNSAPDKSGLPSDRFSAERTGGSVSTLTIQRTQQEDSAVYLCASSPLGLPTDTQYFGPGTRLTVL.

The CDR3 loop is CASSPSGGFGLNTEAFF. CDR3 DNA: TGTGCCAGCAGCCCATCGGGGGGTTTCGGCTTAAACACTGAAGCTTTCTTT. The chain uses TRBV12-1 and TRBJ1-1. TRBV12-1 is described as a pseudogene. CDR3 length: 17 amino acids.

This sequence joins TRBV7-3 and TRBJ2-1; 10 bases align to TRBD2. Germline-derived CDR1 and CDR2 are SGHTA and FQGTGA. Losses at the gene ends were 4 bases for V and 6 bases for J; bases not matched to a gene: 6. CDR3 length equals 15 residues. The CDR3: CASSSPGLATNEQFF. For the CDR3, the DNA is TGTGCCAGCAGCTCTCCGGGACTAGCGACCAATGAGCAGTTCTTC.

The chain is built from TRBV18 and TRBJ2-5; D not certain. V was clipped by 10 bases and J by 3 bases, with 15 bases between them. This CDR3 region has 13 residues. The germline V gene encodes CDR1 KGHSH and CDR2 LQKENI. CDR3 nucleotides: TGTGCCACCACCGGTATGGAGAAAGAGACCCAGTACTTC. It is translated as CATTGMEKETQYF.

The chain uses TRBV28 and TRBJ1-1; weak D call: TRBD1 (6 bases). Germline V CDR1 and CDR2: MDHEN, SYDVKM. V was shortened by 3 bases and J by 5 bases, with 13 bases between the two germline ends. The CDR3 consists of 14 residues. The CDR3 loop is CASSLDPRGTEAFF. For the CDR3, the DNA is TGTGCCAGCAGTTTGGACCCGAGGGGGACTGAAGCTTTCTTT.

This chain links TRBV7-9 with TRBJ1-1; TRBD1 might be the D (6 bases). Trimming removed 5 bases from V and 4 bases from J, with 8 bases in between. CDR1 is SEHNR, CDR2 FQNEAQ, per germline (reference sequence). This CDR3 comprises 12 residues. CDR3 loop: CASSDRPTEAFF. CDR3 nucleotides: TGTGCCAGCAGCGACAGGCCCACTGAAGCTTTCTTT.

The chain recombines TRBV7-9 with TRBJ1-1; 7 bases fit TRBD1. The J segment lost 0 bases and the V segment lost 4 bases, leaving 8 bases of the junction unmatched. In germline, CDR1 is SEHNR, CDR2 FQNEAQ (reference sequence). This CDR3 has 16 amino acids. The CDR3 DNA reads TGTGCCAGCAGCTCCCGACAGGGCAGTATGAACACTGAAGCTTTCTTT. Its protein is CASSSRQGSMNTEAFF.

The DNA of the CDR3 is TGTGCCAGCAGCTTAGCAGCAGGGGTAGGAACCGGGGAGCTGTTTTTT. Amino acids: CASSLAAGVGTGELFF. The V and J genes are TRBV11-3 and TRBJ2-2; D possibly corresponds to TRBD1 (6 bases). CDR1 is SGHNT and CDR2 is YENEEA in the germline V gene. Between the trimmed V and J ends, which lost 1 base and 5 bases, there was a span of 14 bases. This CDR3 has 16 residues.

This chain links TRBV27 with TRBJ2-1; 14 bases are a match to TRBD2. The CDR3 loop spans 16 amino acids. Germline CDR1 is MNHEY and CDR2 is SMNVEV (reference sequence). The trim removed 4 bases at V and 8 bases at J, leaving 7 bases unmatched. The CDR3 nucleotides are TGTGCCAGCAGTTCGCCCGGGACTAGCGGGAGATATGAGCAGTTCTTC. Residues: CASSSPGTSGRYEQFF.

This clone was counted only a few times. V usage is TRBV10-3 and J usage is TRBJ2-3, with TRBD1 identical over 7 bases. Germline values: CDR1 ENHRY, CDR2 SYGVKD. After removal of 6 bases from V and 2 bases from J, the junction contained 5 bases not matched to a gene. The CDR3 is made up of 14 amino acids. CDR3 amino acids: CAISLDRITDTQYF. For the CDR3, the DNA is TGTGCCATCAGCCTGGACAGGATCACAGATACGCAGTATTTT.

This clone was observed a few times. The chain couples TRBV14 to TRBJ1-5, with a tentative D call TRBD1 (5 bases). The germline V and J ends were trimmed by 4 bases and 5 bases, with 6 bases remaining between them. There are 12 residues in the CDR3. Per germline, CDR1 SGHDN and CDR2 FVKESK. The CDR3 spells CASSRGDQPQHF. CDR3 DNA: TGTGCCAGCAGCCGGGGGGATCAGCCCCAGCATTTT.

This chain uses TRBV10-1 with TRBJ1-3, with D tentatively TRBD1 (5 bases). The CDR3 is made up of 14 amino acids. Trimming took off 4 bases at V and 1 base at J, with 8 bases between the two ends. From germline, CDR1 is WNHNN and CDR2 SYGVQD (reference sequence). The CDR3 DNA sequence: TGCGCCAGCAGTGGAAAGGGGTCTGGAAACACCATATATTTT. Amino acid sequence: CASSGKGSGNTIYF.

In this sample, this clone turned up a few times. The chain couples TRBV12-5 to TRBJ2-5; a possible D gene is TRBD2 (6 bases). The CDR3 runs 14 residues. V gave up 2 bases and J gave up 2 bases, with 9 bases separating them. CDR1 and CDR2 (germline): LGHNT, FRNRAP. This chain's CDR3 is CASGLTGGQETQYF. CDR3 nucleotide sequence: TGTGCTAGTGGTTTGACCGGGGGACAAGAGACCCAGTACTTC.